The entry that follows covers one TCR beta chain sequence. The germline CDR1 and CDR2 sequences are MNHNS and SASEGT. This CDR3 is built from 15 residues. V shed 6 bases, J shed 6 bases, and the junction held 5 bases outside the gene matches. MiXCR was run by TCRdb on the RT-PCR reads, yielding one entry per CDR3 protein. The sample records hundreds of thousands of distinct CDR3 sequences, 16% being singletons. The data stem from a study of patients and donors after allogeneic stem cell transplantation. This chain connects TRBV6-1 to TRBJ2-3; 14 bases are a match to TRBD2. This TCR derives from a human donor who was either an allogeneic HSCT recipient or a stem cell or donor lymphocyte infusion donor (not recorded which). It is not recorded whose cells these are; they may come from a transplant donor. The source material was blood, either unsorted or a sorted T cell fraction (not recorded which). CDR3 in amino acids: CASRTGLAGADTQYF. DNA for the CDR3: TGTGCCAGCAGGACGGGACTAGCGGGAGCGGATACGCAGTATTTT.